Shown below are 24 T cell receptor beta chains from a single sample sequenced in a study of T cells in women clearing cervical HPV infection. The method was immunoSEQ multiplex PCR; TCRdb's version includes in-frame clones alone and lacks a portion of them. The ten top clones account for nearly 7%, within a sample of fewer than 40,000 clones. The source material was blood buffy coat. These receptors originate from a woman between 18 and 69 years old with a cervical HPV16 infection that either progressed to CIN3+ or cleared (not recorded which).

CDR3 residues: CSVVSVNTGELFF. The DNA read from the CDR3 is TGCAGCGTTGTATCTGTGAACACCGGGGAG. The chain joins TRBV29-1 to TRBJ2-2, with D hard to call. The read gets to within 3 residues of the CDR3 end, and the germline J gene fills in the rest. The length of the CDR3 is 13 residues. The V and J ends lost 4 bases and 1 base respectively, with 7 bases between them. From germline, CDR1 is SQVTM and CDR2 ANQGSEA.

With regard to this clone: The observed sequence ends 3 residues before the CDR3 terminus, with the missing tail filled in from the germline J gene. The chain couples TRBV7-9 to TRBJ1-2; the D is unclear. Germline CDR1 is SEHNR and CDR2 is FQNEAQ (reference sequence). The CDR3 contains 15 residues. Here the CDR3 reads CASNTRAGGHNDYTF. CDR3 bases read: TGTGCCAGCAATACGCGAGCGGGAGGGCACAATGAC.

Of note for this clone: The CDR3 end lies 3 residues beyond the end of the read and is filled in from the germline J gene. The chain uses TRBV10-3 and TRBJ2-3; 12 bases line up with TRBD1. Germline assignment: CDR1 ENHRY and CDR2 SYGVKD. CDR3 length equals 15 residues. Trimming removed 2 bases from V and 6 bases from J; junction bases left unmatched: 3. The covered CDR3 bases are TGTGCCATCAGTGAGGTGGGACAGGGGGCGGATACG. Its protein product is CAISEVGQGADT. The whole CDR3 protein is CAISEVGQGADTQYF.

About this clone itself: The read gets to within 3 residues of the CDR3 end, and the germline J gene fills in the rest. The chain uses TRBV10-3 and TRBJ2-7; possibly TRBD1 or TRBD2 for D (9 bases each). Germline assignment: CDR1 ENHRY and CDR2 SYGVKD. V shed 8 bases and J shed 6 bases, with 35 bases lying between them. There are 19 residues in the CDR3. CDR3 loop: CAIGGQGGRAASVPAEQYF. CDR3 bases read: TGTGCCATCGGGGGACAGGGCGGGAGGGCCGCCTCAGTCCCTGCCGAG.

A note on this clone: The read terminates 3 residues ahead of where the CDR3 ends, so the germline J gene completes it. This chain links TRBV19 with TRBJ2-3, with TRBD1 matching 11 bases. CDR3 size: 16 residues. CDR1 LNHDA and CDR2 SQIVND come from the germline V gene (reference sequence). This chain's CDR3 is CASSTGQGAARETQYF. CDR3 DNA, as far as it was read: TGTGCCAGTAGTACCGGACAGGGGGCAGCGAGGGAGACG.

With regard to this clone: The read falls 3 residues short of the CDR3 end, and the missing part is taken from the germline J gene. The chain combines TRBV10-3 with TRBJ2-6; D remains ambiguous. Trimming removed 11 bases at V and 4 bases at J, with 12 bases between. Germline loops: CDR1 ENHRY, CDR2 SYGVKD. The CDR3 runs to 13 residues. Incomplete CDR3 DNA: TGTGCCGTAGCTATAATGGGGGCCAACGTC. It codes for CAVAIMGANV. The entire CDR3 reads CAVAIMGANVLTF.

Note on this clone: Read coverage stops 3 residues before the CDR3 terminus; the germline J gene supplies the remainder. The chain combines TRBV2 with TRBJ2-7; TRBD2 aligns across 13 bases. The CDR3 totals 14 residues. The germline V gene encodes CDR1 SNHLY and CDR2 FYNNEI. Trimming at V came to 5 bases and at J to 3 bases, leaving 1 base not matched to a gene. The DNA read from the CDR3 is TGTGCCAGCAGTAGGACTAGCGGGAGCTACGAG. Protein product: CASSRTSGSYE. The full CDR3 protein reads CASSRTSGSYEQYF.

About this clone: The CDR3 extends 3 residues past the end of the read, so its final part is completed from the germline J gene. The V gene is TRBV7-9, the J gene TRBJ1-2, with TRBD1 identical over 8 bases. Germline-derived CDR1 and CDR2 are SEHNR and FQNEAQ (reference sequence). This CDR3 is built from 14 residues. CDR3 sequence reads: CASSLGQGQDTYTF. Incomplete CDR3 DNA: TGTGCCAGCAGCTTAGGACAGGGGCAAGATACC. Using reference TRBV7-9 and TRBJ1-2 for the parts outside the CDR3, the full variable domain is DTGVSQNPRHKITKRGQNVTFRCDPISEHNRLYWYRQTLGQGPEFLTYFQNEAQLEKSRLLSDRFSAERPKGSFSTLEIQRTEQGDSAMYLCASSLGQGQDTYTFGSGTRLTVV.

Details on this clone: The observed sequence ends 3 residues before the CDR3 terminus, with the missing tail filled in from the germline J gene. V is TRBV2 and J is TRBJ2-7; tentatively, D is TRBD1 (6 bases). V lost 10 bases and J lost 3, with 13 bases in between. CDR1 and CDR2 (germline): SNHLY, FYNNEI. CDR3 length: 12 residues. The covered CDR3 bases are TGTGCCACCGGACAGTTAAGCTACGAG. Amino acid sequence: CATGQLSYE. The whole CDR3 region reads CATGQLSYEQYF.

As for this clone: Read data end 3 residues before the CDR3 end; the end is taken from the germline J gene. The chain combines TRBV15 with TRBJ1-6, with 7 bases identical to TRBD1. V lost 1 base, J lost 10 bases, and 7 bases stayed unmatched. Germline CDR1 and CDR2: LNHNV and YYDKDF (reference sequence). There are 15 residues in the CDR3. The CDR3 DNA, read in part, is TGTGCCACCAGCAGAGGGACGACAGGGCAATCACCC. Protein sequence: CATSRGTTGQSP. The entire CDR3 protein is CATSRGTTGQSPLHF.

Note on this clone: The read ends 3 residues shy of where the CDR3 ends; the end is completed using the germline J gene. The chain is built from TRBV30 and TRBJ2-7; D is perhaps TRBD2 (7 bases). Trimming pared 0 bases from V and 2 bases from J, leaving 17 bases between. Looked up from germline, CDR1 is GTSNPN and CDR2 is SVGIG (reference sequence). CDR3 length: 16 amino acids. The sequenced CDR3 bases are TGTGCCTGGAGTGTGGGGGGGGGAGGGGGACCCTACGAG. This translates into CAWSVGGGGGPYE. The complete CDR3 sequence is CAWSVGGGGGPYEQYF.

As to this clone: The junction shows a germline mismatch at one end, possibly a read error. The CDR3 end is not reached by the read, which stops 3 residues before it; the germline J gene fills it in. The chain employs TRBV4-2 and TRBJ1-2; 11 bases line up with TRBD1. Germline V lookup: CDR1 LGHNA, CDR2 YNFKEQ. The CDR3 runs to 17 residues. The sequenced part of the CDR3 DNA is TGCGCCAGCAGCCAAGTCCCCGGGACAGGGGGGATCGGCGGC. This encodes CASSQVPGTGGIGG. The entire CDR3 reads CASSQVPGTGGIGGYTF.

Remarks on this clone: Read coverage stops 3 residues before the CDR3 terminus; the germline J gene supplies the remainder. The chain recombines TRBV5-1 with TRBJ2-1, with 9 bases that match TRBD1. CDR3 length: 15 residues. In germline, CDR1 is SGHRS, CDR2 YFSETQ. V shed 0 bases and J 8 bases; nucleotides not matched to a gene: 6. The sequenced CDR3 bases are TGCGCCAGCAGCTTGGTGGACAGGGGTACTGATGAG. Translation: CASSLVDRGTDE. The whole CDR3 protein reads CASSLVDRGTDEQFF.

CDR3 DNA, as far as it was read: TGCAGTGCTAGAGAAGTCGGGATAGCGGGGGGGTTTAGAACAGATACC. Its translation: CSAREVGIAGGFRTDT. The CDR3 in full is CSAREVGIAGGFRTDTQYF. The chain carries TRBV20-1 and TRBJ2-5; 11 bases match TRBD2. Read coverage stops 3 residues before the CDR3 terminus; the germline J gene supplies the remainder. Germline-derived CDR1 and CDR2 are DFQATT and SNEGSKA (reference sequence). The CDR3 consists of 19 residues.

Concerning this clone: Read sequence stops 3 residues before the CDR3 end, and the germline J gene provides the missing end. The genes are TRBV11-2 and TRBJ1-2; D gene ambiguous. The CDR3 extends over 14 amino acids. V was shortened by 1 base and J by 3 bases, with 9 bases between the two germline ends. The germline V gene encodes CDR1 SGHAT and CDR2 FQNNGV. This CDR3 is CASSLGRGDYGYTF. Partial CDR3 DNA: TGTGCCAGCAGCTTAGGTCGGGGTGACTATGGC.

CDR3 residues: CASSEQDEQFF. Incomplete CDR3 DNA: TGTGCCAGCAGTGAACAGGATGAG. The chain is built from TRBV2 and TRBJ2-1; D is unclear. With the read ending 3 residues before the CDR3 end, the germline J gene is used to fill in that end. Germline values: CDR1 SNHLY, CDR2 FYNNEI. V was pared by 2 bases and J by 8 bases, with 4 bases between. This CDR3 spans 11 amino acids.

In regard to this clone: The read ends 3 residues shy of where the CDR3 ends; the end is completed using the germline J gene. The V call is TRBV7-9, the J call TRBJ2-2, with TRBD2 identical over 8 bases. Per the germline V gene, CDR1 is SEHNR and CDR2 is FQNEAQ (reference sequence). The CDR3 contains 14 residues. CDR3 sequence: CASSPIGGGEKLFF. The covered CDR3 bases are TGTGCCAGCAGCCCCATCGGGGGGGGTGAAAAG.

Worth noting for this clone: The CDR3 goes on 3 residues after the read ends, and that part is filled in from the germline J gene. V is TRBV7-3 and J is TRBJ2-1; possibly TRBD1 for D (5 bases). Looked up from germline, CDR1 is SGHTA and CDR2 is FQGTGA. V lost 1 base, J lost 4 bases, and 14 bases lay in between. The CDR3 sequence is 16 residues long. Incomplete CDR3 DNA: TGTGCCAGCAGCTTAAGGGGCCGATTTACGTACAATGAG. Translated, it gives CASSLRGRFTYNE. The complete CDR3 protein is CASSLRGRFTYNEQFF.

In the case of this clone: From the germline J gene comes the end of the CDR3, since the read stops 3 residues before it. The chain uses TRBV20-1 and TRBJ2-7, with 10 positions matching TRBD2. Germline V CDR1 and CDR2: DFQATT, SNEGSKA (reference sequence). J gave up 2 bases and V 6 bases, and 16 bases lay outside the gene matches. The CDR3 totals 17 residues. CDR3 bases read: TGCAGTGCCCGGGGGGTTCGAGCGGGAGGGTGGACCTACGAG. Translating gives CSARGVRAGGWTYE. The entire CDR3 is CSARGVRAGGWTYEQYF.

Concerning this clone itself: The read finishes 3 residues shy of the CDR3 end, and the germline J gene is used to complete it. The chain is built from TRBV11-2 and TRBJ1-2, with 7 bases that match TRBD1. Losses at the gene ends were 6 bases for V and 6 bases for J; bases not matched to a gene: 7. Germline V CDR1 and CDR2: SGHAT, FQNNGV. CDR3 length: 13 amino acids. The sequenced CDR3 bases are TGTGCCAGCAGTTTTCCGGGACAGAATGGC. Amino acid sequence: CASSFPGQNG. In full, the CDR3 reads CASSFPGQNGYTF.

Points on this clone: The read ends 3 residues before the CDR3 terminus; that terminus is restored from the germline J gene. V gene TRBV28 combines with J gene TRBJ2-7, with D possibly matching TRBD1 (5 bases). The V gene's germline CDR1 is MDHEN and CDR2 SYDVKM. CDR3 size: 13 residues. Trimming pared 5 bases from V and 4 bases from J, leaving 12 bases between. The covered CDR3 bases are TGTGCCAGCAGTGCCAGGGTTGCGTACGAG. Encoded protein: CASSARVAYE. The whole CDR3 is CASSARVAYEQYF.

Regarding this clone: The read halts 3 residues ahead of the CDR3 end, with the missing end drawn from the germline J gene. The chain combines TRBV5-1 with TRBJ1-2, with 7 bases lining up with TRBD1. Germline CDR1 and CDR2: SGHRS and YFSETQ. There are 16 residues in the CDR3. With V trimmed by 3 bases and J by 6 bases, 14 bases remained unmatched. This CDR3 is CASSYNSGQYNDGYTF. The sequenced CDR3 bases are TGCGCCAGCAGCTATAACTCGGGACAGTATAATGATGGC.

A remark on this clone: The read ends 3 residues shy of where the CDR3 ends; the end is completed using the germline J gene. The rearrangement links TRBV18 to TRBJ1-4; D gene unclear. From germline, CDR1 is KGHSH and CDR2 LQKENI. V dropped 2 bases and J dropped 2 bases, with 6 bases sitting between them. This CDR3 has 14 amino acids. The DNA read from the CDR3 is TGTGCCAGCTCACCAGCGGCGACTAATGAAAAA. Encoded protein: CASSPAATNEK. The full CDR3 reads CASSPAATNEKLFF.

Remarks on this clone: The CDR3 goes on 3 residues after the read ends, and that part is filled in from the germline J gene. This sequence joins TRBV13 and TRBJ1-1, with TRBD1 as a possible D gene (6 bases). V was cut by 3 bases and J by 5 bases, with 16 bases left in between. The CDR3 totals 15 residues. Looked up from germline, CDR1 is PRHDT and CDR2 is FYEKMQ (reference sequence). The CDR3 spells CASSLGRGSVTEAFF. The sequenced CDR3 bases are TGTGCCAGCAGCTTGGGCAGGGGATCGGTGACTGAA.